The rows below give T cell receptor beta chains drawn from one sample of a study of blood T cells in healthy people across ages. TCRdb reprocessed the 5' RACE reads via MiXCR and lists one record per CDR3 protein. The data show 700,000 to 1,000,000 distinct CDR3 sequences, approximately 48% seen once. Input material: blood. The receptors were gathered from a man in his fifties or sixties in good health. CDR3s include the opening cysteine and the closing phenylalanine or tryptophan. The D gene is left open where the match is weak. A row's size may be missing; if present it is once, few, many or a size class.

d_call j_call v_call clone_size cdr3_nt cdr3_aa
. TRBJ2-4 TRBV7-2 few TGTGCCAGCAGCTTACGACCGAAAGCCAAAAACATTCAGTACTTC CASSLRPKAKNIQYF
. TRBJ1-6 TRBV12-3/TRBV12-4 . TGTGCCAGCAGTTTGGACAGTACGTCACCCCTCCACTTT CASSLDSTSPLHF
. TRBJ2-5 TRBV28 few TGTGCCAGCAGTCCTCGTTTCACGCGCGCCCAAGAGACCCAGTACTTC CASSPRFTRAQETQYF
TRBD1 TRBJ2-1 TRBV5-6 . TGTGCCAGCAGCCTAGGGACAGGGGGTTATGTTGAGCAGTTCTTC CASSLGTGGYVEQFF
. TRBJ2-7 TRBV9 . TGTGCCAGCAGCGGCCGGGACTCTACCTACGAGCAGTACTTC CASSGRDSTYEQYF
. TRBJ2-7 TRBV2 few TGTGCCAGCAGTGACCAGGGACAAGACTACGAGCAGTACTTC CASSDQGQDYEQYF
. TRBJ2-7 TRBV20-1 . TGCAGTGCTACTCAGGAGTATGAGCAGTACTTC CSATQEYEQYF
. TRBJ2-4 TRBV6-5 few TGTGCCAGCAGAGGGGTAGCCAAAAACATTCAGTACTTC CASRGVAKNIQYF
. TRBJ2-7 TRBV5-5 . TGTGCCAGCACCCTGGGACATTCGCTAGCCTACGAGCAGTACTTC CASTLGHSLAYEQYF
. TRBJ2-1 TRBV12-3/TRBV12-4 . TGTGCCAGCAGTTTCCGGGACCCGAGCTCCTACAATGAGCAGTTCTTC CASSFRDPSSYNEQFF
TRBD1 TRBJ2-1 TRBV20-1 . TGCAGTGCTAGGGGACAGGGGGGGAACAATGAGCAGTTCTTC CSARGQGGNNEQFF
. TRBJ1-5 TRBV5-5 . TGTGCCAGCAGCTCGCTAGCAGGGGAAAGCAATCAGCCCCAGCATTTT CASSSLAGESNQPQHF
TRBD1 TRBJ2-1 TRBV24-1 . TGTGCCACCAGTGACCAGACAGGGGGCGATGAGCAGTTCTTC CATSDQTGGDEQFF
TRBD1 TRBJ2-6 TRBV7-3 . TGTGCCAGCAGCTCCGGACAGGTCGGTGGGGCCAACGTCCTGACTTTC CASSSGQVGGANVLTF
. TRBJ2-3 TRBV4-3 . TGCGCCAGCAGCCAGGACCTGGTGAGGGGTAGCACAGATACGCAGTATTTT CASSQDLVRGSTDTQYF
TRBD1 TRBJ1-6 TRBV7-2 . TGTGCCAGCAGCTTAGCGCCGGGACGCAGGGGGAATTCACCCCTCCACTTT CASSLAPGRRGNSPLHF
. TRBJ1-2 TRBV11-3 . TGTGCCAGCAGCTCCTGGAACAAGGAGGACACTGGGGGCTACACCTTC CASSSWNKEDTGGYTF
. TRBJ2-7 TRBV6-2/TRBV6-3 once TGTGCCACTCTCCGAGGGGGACTCCGGGACGAGCAGTACTTC CATLRGGLRDEQYF
. TRBJ1-3 TRBV20-1 . TGCAGTGCTAGAGATAGTGGCTCTGGAAACACCATATATTTT CSARDSGSGNTIYF
TRBD2 TRBJ2-7 TRBV7-3 . TGTGCCAGCAGCTTAACGCCCGCCGGGACTAGCGGGAAGCAGTACTTC CASSLTPAGTSGKQYF
TRBD1 TRBJ2-1 TRBV12-3/TRBV12-4 . TGTGCCAGCCAAAAGGACAGGGGGTCGTACAATGAGCAGTTCTTC CASQKDRGSYNEQFF
. TRBJ2-7 TRBV5-1 once TGCGCCAGCAGCTTGTCACGGGGCGGGCTCTCCGAGCAGTACTTC CASSLSRGGLSEQYF
. TRBJ2-3 TRBV28 . TGTGCCAGCAGTTTAATCCTAGCGTTCTCATATACGCAGTATTTT CASSLILAFSYTQYF
. TRBJ1-1 TRBV6-1 . TGTGCCAGCAGTGCTGTCAGGGGCACTGAAGCTTTCTTT CASSAVRGTEAFF
. TRBJ2-1 TRBV6-1 few TGTGCCAGCAGTGAACAGGTTACCAAAAATGAGCAGTTCTTC CASSEQVTKNEQFF
TRBD1 TRBJ2-3 TRBV20-1 few TGCAGTGCTACGGGACAGGGGGCCGTCACAGATACGCAGTATTTT CSATGQGAVTDTQYF
TRBD2 TRBJ2-1 TRBV28 few TGTGCCAGCAGTCGGACTAGCGGGGGGCCTTGGTTCTTC CASSRTSGGPWFF
TRBD2 TRBJ2-5 TRBV27 . TGTGCCAGCAGTTTAAACCTAGCGGGGCAAGAGACCCAGTACTTC CASSLNLAGQETQYF
. TRBJ1-1 TRBV5-1 . TGCGCCAGCAGCTTGTTTGGAAACACTGAAGCTTTCTTT CASSLFGNTEAFF
. TRBJ1-1 TRBV29-1 . TGCAGCGTTAAGGGCGGTTGGGGGAACACTGAAGCTTTCTTT CSVKGGWGNTEAFF
. TRBJ2-6 TRBV9 . TGTGCCAGCAGCGGGACCAACGTCCTGACTTTC CASSGTNVLTF
. TRBJ1-5 TRBV6-2/TRBV6-3 . TGTGCCAGCAGTTACCCTACAAAAAGGGGTCAGCCCCAGCATTTT CASSYPTKRGQPQHF
. TRBJ2-3 TRBV7-2 . TGTGCCAGCAACCCGGGGGGCGTTTCGGGTACGCAGTATTTT CASNPGGVSGTQYF
TRBD2 TRBJ2-1 TRBV9 . TGTGCCAGCAGCGGAACCTTACTAGCGGGGGGGCGTAATGAGCAGTTCTTC CASSGTLLAGGRNEQFF
TRBD2 TRBJ2-5 TRBV9 . TGTGCCAGCAGCGTAGACCCCATACTAGCGGGGGTGTCAAATGAGCAGTACTTC CASSVDPILAGVSNEQYF
. TRBJ2-5 TRBV28 . TGTGCCAGCAGTTTAATAAGGCACACAGGGAGCGAGGAGACCCAGTACTTC CASSLIRHTGSEETQYF
. TRBJ1-4 TRBV5-1 . TGCGCCAGCAGCCAACTGACAGCAACTAATGAAAAACTGTTTTTT CASSQLTATNEKLFF
TRBD2 TRBJ2-7 TRBV7-2 . TGTGCCAGCAGCTTCCCGACTAGCGGGGGGATCGAGCAGTACTTC CASSFPTSGGIEQYF
TRBD1 TRBJ2-7 TRBV27 few TGTGCCAGCAGTGGCGGACAGGCCTACGAGCAGTACTTC CASSGGQAYEQYF
. TRBJ1-4 TRBV20-1 once TGCAGTGCTAGTCGGGACCTAGGGACAACTAATGAAAAACTGTTTTTT CSASRDLGTTNEKLFF
. TRBJ1-1 TRBV15 . TGTGCCACCAGCAGGGCAGTACAGAGAAACACTGAAGCTTTCTTT CATSRAVQRNTEAFF
. TRBJ2-7 TRBV20-1 . TGCGGTGCTGTGGACAGCTACGAGCAGTACTTC CGAVDSYEQYF
TRBD1 TRBJ1-2 TRBV20-1 few TGCAGTGCTAGAGTTCGGACAGGGCGCGACTATGGCTACACCTTC CSARVRTGRDYGYTF
. TRBJ2-1 TRBV29-1 . TGCGGCGTTTTACCTACCTCCTACAATGAGCAGTTCTTC CGVLPTSYNEQFF
TRBD1 TRBJ1-1 TRBV5-6 . TGTGCCAGCAGCCCGGGACAGGCGATTGAAGCTTTCTTT CASSPGQAIEAFF
. TRBJ2-6 TRBV2 . TGTGCCAGCAGCACTCCCGCACAGGGAAGCTCTGGGGCCAACGTCCTGACTTTC CASSTPAQGSSGANVLTF
. TRBJ2-7 TRBV3-1 . TGTGCCAGCAGCCAAGAGGTCGGAGGGACTGTCCGCTCCTACGAGCAGTACTTC CASSQEVGGTVRSYEQYF
TRBD1 TRBJ2-1 TRBV6-2/TRBV6-3 . TGTGCCAGCAGACGAGGACAGGATCTGAGCAATGAGCAGTTCTTC CASRRGQDLSNEQFF
. TRBJ1-6 TRBV14 . TGTGCCAGCAGTCGGGGTTTGGGCAGACCCCTCCACTTT CASSRGLGRPLHF
. TRBJ1-4 TRBV4-3 . TGCGCCAGCAACCAAGACTCGACCGACCAGGGAAAACTGTTTTTT CASNQDSTDQGKLFF